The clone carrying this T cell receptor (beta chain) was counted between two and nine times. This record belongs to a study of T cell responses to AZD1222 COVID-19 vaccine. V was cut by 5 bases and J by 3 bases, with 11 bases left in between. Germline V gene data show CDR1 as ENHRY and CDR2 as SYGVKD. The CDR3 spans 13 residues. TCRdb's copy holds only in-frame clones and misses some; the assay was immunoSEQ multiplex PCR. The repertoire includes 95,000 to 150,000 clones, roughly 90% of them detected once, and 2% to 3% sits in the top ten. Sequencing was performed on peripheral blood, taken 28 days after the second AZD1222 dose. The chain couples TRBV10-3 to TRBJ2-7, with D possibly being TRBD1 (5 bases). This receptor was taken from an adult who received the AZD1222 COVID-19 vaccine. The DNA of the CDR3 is TGTGCCATCAGTAACAGGCCAAACTACGAGCAGTACTTC. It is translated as CAISNRPNYEQYF.